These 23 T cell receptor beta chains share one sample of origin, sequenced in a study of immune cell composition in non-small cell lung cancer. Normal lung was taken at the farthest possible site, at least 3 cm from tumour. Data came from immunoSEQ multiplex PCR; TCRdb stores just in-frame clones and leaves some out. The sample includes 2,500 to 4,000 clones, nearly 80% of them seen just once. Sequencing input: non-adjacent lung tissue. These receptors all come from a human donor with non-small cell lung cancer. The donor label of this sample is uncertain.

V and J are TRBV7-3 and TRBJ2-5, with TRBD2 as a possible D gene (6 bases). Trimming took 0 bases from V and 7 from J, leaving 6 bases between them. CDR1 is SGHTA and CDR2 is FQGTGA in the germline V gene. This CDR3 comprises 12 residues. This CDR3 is CASSLTGGTQYF. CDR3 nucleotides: TGTGCCAGCAGCTTAACCGGGGGGACCCAGTACTTC. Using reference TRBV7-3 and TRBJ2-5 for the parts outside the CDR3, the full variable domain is GAGVSQTPSNKVTEKGKYVELRCDPISGHTALYWYRQSLGQGPEFLIYFQGTGAADDSGLPNDRFFAVRPEGSVSTLKIQRTERGDSAVYLCASSLTGGTQYFGPGTRLLVL.

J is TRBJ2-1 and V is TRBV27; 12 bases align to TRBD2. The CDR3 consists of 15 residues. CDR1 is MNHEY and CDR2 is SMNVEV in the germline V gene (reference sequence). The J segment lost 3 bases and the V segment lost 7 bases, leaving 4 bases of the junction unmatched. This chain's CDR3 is CASTRTSGNYNEQFF. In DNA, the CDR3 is TGTGCCAGCACCAGGACTAGCGGGAACTACAATGAGCAGTTCTTC.

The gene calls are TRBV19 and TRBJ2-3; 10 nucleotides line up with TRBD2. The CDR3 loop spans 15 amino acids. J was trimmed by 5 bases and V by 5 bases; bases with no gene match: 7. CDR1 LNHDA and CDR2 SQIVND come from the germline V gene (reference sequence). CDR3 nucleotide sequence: TGTGCCAGTAGTGGGCTAGCGGGAGAAGGAGATACGCAGTATTTT. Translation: CASSGLAGEGDTQYF.

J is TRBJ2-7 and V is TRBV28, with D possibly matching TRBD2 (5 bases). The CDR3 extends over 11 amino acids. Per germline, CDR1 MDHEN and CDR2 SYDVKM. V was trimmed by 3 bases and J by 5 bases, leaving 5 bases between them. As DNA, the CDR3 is TGTGCCAGCAGTTTGAGGGACGAGCAGTACTTC. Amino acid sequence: CASSLRDEQYF.

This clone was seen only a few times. In DNA, the CDR3 is TGCGCCAGCAGTCTACGGGACTGGGATACGCAGTATTTT. This translates into CASSLRDWDTQYF. The chain links TRBV23-1 to TRBJ2-3, with D perhaps matching TRBD2 (6 bases). TRBV23-1 is classed as an ORF, of uncertain function. This CDR3 contains 13 residues. Trimming removed 4 bases from V and 6 bases from J, with 11 bases in between.

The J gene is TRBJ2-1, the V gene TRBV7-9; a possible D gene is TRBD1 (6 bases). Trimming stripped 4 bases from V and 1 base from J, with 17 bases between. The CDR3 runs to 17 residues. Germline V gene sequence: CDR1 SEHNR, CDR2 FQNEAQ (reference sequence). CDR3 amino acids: CASSSMTGQHSYNEQFF. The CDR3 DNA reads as TGTGCCAGCAGCTCAATGACAGGCCAACATTCCTACAATGAGCAGTTCTTC.

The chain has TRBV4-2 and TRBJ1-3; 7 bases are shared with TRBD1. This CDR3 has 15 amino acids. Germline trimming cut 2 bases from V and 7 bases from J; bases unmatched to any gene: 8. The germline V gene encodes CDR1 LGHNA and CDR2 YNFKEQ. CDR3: CASSQSGTVPNTIYF. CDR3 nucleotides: TGTGCCAGCAGCCAATCGGGGACAGTCCCGAACACCATATATTTT.

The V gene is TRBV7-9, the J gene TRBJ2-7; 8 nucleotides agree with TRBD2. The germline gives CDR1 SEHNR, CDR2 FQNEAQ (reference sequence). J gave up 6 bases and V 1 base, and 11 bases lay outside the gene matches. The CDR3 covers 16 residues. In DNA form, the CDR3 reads TGTGCCAGCAGCTTAGAGGGCGCGGGGGGTTCCGGCGAGCAGTACTTC. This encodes CASSLEGAGGSGEQYF. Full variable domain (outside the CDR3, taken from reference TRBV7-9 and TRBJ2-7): DTGVSQNPRHKITKRGQNVTFRCDPISEHNRLYWYRQTLGQGPEFLTYFQNEAQLEKSRLLSDRFSAERPKGSFSTLEIQRTEQGDSAMYLCASSLEGAGGSGEQYFGPGTRLTVT.

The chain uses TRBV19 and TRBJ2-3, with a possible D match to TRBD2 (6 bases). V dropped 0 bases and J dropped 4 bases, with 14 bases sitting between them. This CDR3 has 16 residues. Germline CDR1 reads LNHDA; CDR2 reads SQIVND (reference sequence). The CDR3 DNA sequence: TGTGCCAGTAGTATAGATCCCGGGAGTGGGGCAGATACGCAGTATTTT. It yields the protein CASSIDPGSGADTQYF. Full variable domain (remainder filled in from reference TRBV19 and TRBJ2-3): DGGITQSPKYLFRKEGQNVTLSCEQNLNHDAMYWYRQDPGQGLRLIYYSQIVNDFQKGDIAEGYSVSREKKESFPLTVTSAQKNPTAFYLCASSIDPGSGADTQYFGPGTRLTVL.

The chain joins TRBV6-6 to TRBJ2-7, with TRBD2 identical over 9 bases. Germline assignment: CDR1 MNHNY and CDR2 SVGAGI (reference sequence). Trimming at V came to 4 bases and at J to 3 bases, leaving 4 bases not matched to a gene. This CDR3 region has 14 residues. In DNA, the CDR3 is TGTGCCAGCAGTTCCGAGACTAGCGGCTACGAGCAGTACTTC. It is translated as CASSSETSGYEQYF.

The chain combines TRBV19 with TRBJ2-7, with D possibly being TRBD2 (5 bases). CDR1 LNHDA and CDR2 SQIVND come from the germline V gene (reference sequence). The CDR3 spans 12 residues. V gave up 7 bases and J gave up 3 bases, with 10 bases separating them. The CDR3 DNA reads TGTGCCAGTATCGGGGAAAGCTACGAGCAGTACTTC. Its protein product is CASIGESYEQYF. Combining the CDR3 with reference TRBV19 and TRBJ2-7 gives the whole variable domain DGGITQSPKYLFRKEGQNVTLSCEQNLNHDAMYWYRQDPGQGLRLIYYSQIVNDFQKGDIAEGYSVSREKKESFPLTVTSAQKNPTAFYLCASIGESYEQYFGPGTRLTVT.

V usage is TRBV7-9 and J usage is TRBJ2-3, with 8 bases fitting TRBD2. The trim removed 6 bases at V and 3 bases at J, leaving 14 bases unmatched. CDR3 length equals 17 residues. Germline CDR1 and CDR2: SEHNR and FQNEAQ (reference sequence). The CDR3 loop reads CASSQGGGAGVTDTQYF. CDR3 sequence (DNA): TGTGCCAGCAGTCAAGGGGGTGGAGCGGGAGTTACAGATACGCAGTATTTT.

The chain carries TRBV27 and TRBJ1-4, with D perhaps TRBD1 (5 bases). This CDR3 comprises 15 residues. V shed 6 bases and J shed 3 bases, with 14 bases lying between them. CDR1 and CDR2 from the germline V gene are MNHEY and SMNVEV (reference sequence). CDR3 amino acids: CASRPGGVANEKLFF. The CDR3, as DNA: TGTGCCAGCAGGCCAGGAGGGGTCGCTAATGAAAAACTGTTTTTT.

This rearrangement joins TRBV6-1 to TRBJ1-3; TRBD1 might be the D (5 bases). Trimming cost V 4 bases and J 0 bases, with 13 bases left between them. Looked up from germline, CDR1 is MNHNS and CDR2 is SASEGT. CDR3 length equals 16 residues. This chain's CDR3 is CASSVWADISGNTIYF. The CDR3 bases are TGTGCCAGCAGTGTTTGGGCGGACATCTCTGGAAACACCATATATTTT.

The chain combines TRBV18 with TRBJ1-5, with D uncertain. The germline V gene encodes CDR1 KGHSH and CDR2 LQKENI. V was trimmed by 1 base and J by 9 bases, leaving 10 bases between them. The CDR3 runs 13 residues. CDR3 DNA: TGTGCCAGCTCACCACTCCCAGCGGCGCCCCAGCATTTT. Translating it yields CASSPLPAAPQHF.

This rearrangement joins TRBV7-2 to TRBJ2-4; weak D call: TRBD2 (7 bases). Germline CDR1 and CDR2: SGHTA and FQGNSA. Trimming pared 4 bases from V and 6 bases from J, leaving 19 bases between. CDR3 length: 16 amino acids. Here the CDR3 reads CASSSWASGGGNIQYF. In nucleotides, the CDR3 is TGTGCCAGCAGCTCCTGGGCTAGCGGAGGGGGAAACATTCAGTACTTC.

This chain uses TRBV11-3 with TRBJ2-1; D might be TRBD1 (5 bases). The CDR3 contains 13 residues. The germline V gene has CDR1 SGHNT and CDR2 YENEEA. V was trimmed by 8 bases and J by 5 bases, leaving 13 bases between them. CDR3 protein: CASQSGSDNEQFF. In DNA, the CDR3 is TGTGCCAGCCAGTCAGGGTCAGACAATGAGCAGTTCTTC. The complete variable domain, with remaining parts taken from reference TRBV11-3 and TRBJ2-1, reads EAGVVQSPRYKIIEKKQPVAFWCNPISGHNTLYWYLQNLGQGPELLIRYENEEAVDDSQLPKDRFSAERLKGVDSTLKIQPAELGDSAVYLCASQSGSDNEQFFGPGTRLTVL.

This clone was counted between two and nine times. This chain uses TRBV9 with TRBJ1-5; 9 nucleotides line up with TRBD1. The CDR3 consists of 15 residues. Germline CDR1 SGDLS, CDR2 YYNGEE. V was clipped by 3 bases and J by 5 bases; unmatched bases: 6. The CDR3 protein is CASSASTGGYQPQHF. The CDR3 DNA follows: TGTGCCAGCAGCGCTTCTACAGGGGGCTATCAGCCCCAGCATTTT.

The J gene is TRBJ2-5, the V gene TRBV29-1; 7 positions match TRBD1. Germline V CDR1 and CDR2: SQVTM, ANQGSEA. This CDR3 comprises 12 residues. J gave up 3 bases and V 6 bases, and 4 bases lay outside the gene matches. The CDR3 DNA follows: TGCAGCGTGCACACAGGGGAAGAGACCCAGTACTTC. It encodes CSVHTGEETQYF.

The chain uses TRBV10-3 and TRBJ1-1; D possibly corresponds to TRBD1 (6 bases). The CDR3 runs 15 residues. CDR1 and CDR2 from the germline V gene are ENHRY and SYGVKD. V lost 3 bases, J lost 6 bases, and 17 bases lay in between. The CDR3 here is CAISDREGYRAEAFF. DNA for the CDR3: TGTGCCATCAGTGACAGGGAGGGTTACAGGGCTGAAGCTTTCTTT.

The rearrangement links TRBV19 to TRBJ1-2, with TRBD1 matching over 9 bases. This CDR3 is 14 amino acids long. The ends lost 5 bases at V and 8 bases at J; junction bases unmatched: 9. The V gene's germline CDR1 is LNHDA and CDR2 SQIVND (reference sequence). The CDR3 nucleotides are TGTGCCAGTAGTGCGGACAGGGGTTCTATCGGCTACACCTTC. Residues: CASSADRGSIGYTF.

DNA of the CDR3: TGTGCCAGCAGCTTAGATATGAGGGATGAGCAGTTCTTC. This sequence encodes CASSLDMRDEQFF. The V gene is TRBV11-2, the J gene TRBJ2-1; D possibly corresponds to TRBD2 (5 bases). The CDR3 runs to 13 residues. Trimming shortened V by 0 bases and J by 8 bases, and 8 bases separated the two germline ends. Germline CDR1 SGHAT, CDR2 FQNNGV.

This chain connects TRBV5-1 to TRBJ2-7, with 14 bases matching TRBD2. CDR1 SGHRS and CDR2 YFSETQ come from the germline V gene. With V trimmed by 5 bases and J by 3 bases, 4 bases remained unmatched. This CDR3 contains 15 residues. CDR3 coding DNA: TGCGCCAGCAGACAGACTAGCGGGAGGGACTACGAGCAGTACTTC. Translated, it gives CASRQTSGRDYEQYF. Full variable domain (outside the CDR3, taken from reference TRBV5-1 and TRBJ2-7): KAGVTQTPRYLIKTRGQQVTLSCSPISGHRSVSWYQQTPGQGLQFLFEYFSETQRNKGNFPGRFSGRQFSNSRSEMNVSTLELGDSALYLCASRQTSGRDYEQYFGPGTRLTVT.